This TCR beta chain was captured in a study of blood T cells in healthy people across ages. Turning to the study itself: Capture by template switching was about one barcoded beta molecule per two T cells.

For the second PCR, which ran for about 7 to 11 cycles, a sample-barcoded 5' primer and a J-beta primer mix were used. MiXCR, run by TCRdb on the 5' RACE reads, gives a single entry per CDR3 protein. The sample contains about 970,000 distinct CDR3 sequences, roughly half of which appear only once. Trimming removed 2 bases at V and 2 bases at J, with 10 bases between. The length of the CDR3 is 14 residues. Germline loops: CDR1 DFQATT, CDR2 SNEGSKA (reference sequence). The V call is TRBV20-1, the J call TRBJ1-5, with no clear D. The sample taken for sequencing was blood. The receptor's source is a woman aged 55 to 70 in good health. CDR3 coding DNA: TGCAGTGCTAGATCAGCCGGGGGCAATCAGCCCCAGCATTTT. It translates to CSARSAGGNQPQHF.